This T cell receptor beta chain was captured in a study of molecular identifiers for immune sequencing clone quantification. Turning to this clonotype: What it recognizes is unknown. The germline gene is not matched at one end of the junction; a read error may be the cause.

Germline V lookup: CDR1 MGHRA, CDR2 YSYEKL. The CDR3 totals 15 residues. From the PCR reads, TCRdb called clonotypes with MiXCR, one entry per CDR3 protein. The sample holds roughly 300,000 distinct CDR3 sequences, 24% seen once. Overall study results and limits: Highly expanded clones may be undercounted when identical TCR molecules share barcodes.

Source material: naive CD8+ T cells from blood, with Jurkat cell RNA spiked in. This sample's subset: FACS-sorted CD8+CD4-CCR7+CD45RA+ naive T cells. The gene calls are TRBV4-1 and TRBJ1-1, with D possibly matching TRBD1 (5 bases). This clonotype was sampled from a human donor in good health. Some libraries in this study had Jurkat cell RNA spiked in. The CDR3 region is CARSSMGLGNPEAFF. CDR3 sequence (DNA): TGCGCCCGCAGCTCTATGGGGCTCGGGAACCCTGAAGCTTTCTTT.